These 28 T cell receptor beta chains came from one sample sequenced in a study of T cell clonotyping in hematopoietic cell transplantation (dated by TCRdb to about 2021). What this sample's time point label stands for: 100 days after allo-HCT. The receptor library was made with the immunoSEQ multiplex PCR assay. TCRdb took over this immuneACCESS table, retaining in-frame rearrangements with V and J assigned. Such tables are incomplete; in checked studies, under half of the missing clones stem from an unresolved V gene, and the remainder is unexplained. For this sample there are approximately 5,000 clones; around 96% appear just once. The biggest ten clones account for approximately 2.6% of the sample. The source material was PBMCs, sampled 100 days after allogeneic stem cell transplant. Receptors originate from a male patient in his thirties or forties who had an allogeneic stem cell transplant from a related donor, so the T cells may come from the graft donor. Some clones in this sample may be carry-over from other donors' samples.

The genes are TRBV6-6 and TRBJ2-2; the match to TRBD2 covers 9 bases. The CDR3 sequence is 16 residues long. Germline V gives CDR1 MNHNY, CDR2 SVGAGI (reference sequence). J gave up 7 bases and V 7 bases, and 13 bases lay outside the gene matches. The CDR3 loop is CASTPWLAGPHGELFF. The CDR3, as DNA: TGTGCCAGCACCCCATGGCTAGCGGGGCCTCACGGGGAGCTGTTTTTT.

The chain carries TRBV30 and TRBJ2-7; D gene unclear. The length of the CDR3 is 12 residues. Germline V CDR1 and CDR2: GTSNPN, SVGIG (reference sequence). Trimming shortened V by 4 bases and J by 5 bases, and 12 bases separated the two germline ends. The CDR3 DNA reads TGTGCCTGGACCTTAGCCGGGCACGAGCAGTACTTC. It codes for CAWTLAGHEQYF.

This CDR3 is CASSKLQGSDEQYF. The CDR3 region has the DNA TGTGCCAGCAGCAAATTACAGGGCTCAGACGAGCAGTACTTC. V is TRBV7-9 and J is TRBJ2-7; a weak D match, TRBD1 (6 bases). The CDR3 covers 14 residues. V lost 5 bases, J lost 5 bases, and 16 bases lay in between. CDR1 is SEHNR and CDR2 is FQNEAQ in the germline V gene (reference sequence).

The gene calls are TRBV30 and TRBJ1-2; TRBD1 is a possible D gene (5 bases). V lost 5 bases and J lost 3, with 25 bases in between. This CDR3 has 17 amino acids. CDR1 is GTSNPN and CDR2 is SVGIG in the germline V gene (reference sequence). The CDR3 nucleotides are TGTGCCTGGCAGCCCATAACCAACCAGGGCCAATACTATGGCTACACCTTC. The encoded protein is CAWQPITNQGQYYGYTF.

The V and J genes are TRBV29-1 and TRBJ2-3, with TRBD2 matching 7 bases. Germline values: CDR1 SQVTM, CDR2 ANQGSEA. The CDR3 covers 15 residues. J gave up 0 bases and V 3 bases, and 6 bases lay outside the gene matches. The CDR3: CSVDRSGTSTDTQYF. The CDR3 DNA reads TGCAGCGTTGATCGGAGCGGGACTAGCACAGATACGCAGTATTTT.

The chain has TRBV29-1 and TRBJ1-1; D uncertain. Germline V CDR1 and CDR2: SQVTM, ANQGSEA. Trimming shortened V by 7 bases and J by 1 base, and 7 bases separated the two germline ends. The CDR3 is 11 amino acids. DNA for the CDR3: TGCAGCGGACTGGGGAACACTGAAGCTTTCTTT. It specifies CSGLGNTEAFF.

The CDR3 reads CASSPRGGTLHYEQYF. CDR3 bases: TGTGCCAGCAGCCCCCGCGGCGGGACTTTACATTACGAGCAGTACTTC. This rearrangement joins TRBV7-6 to TRBJ2-7, with D possibly TRBD2 on 6 matching bases. CDR3 length equals 16 residues. Germline loops: CDR1 SGHVS, CDR2 FNYEAQ. V lost 5 bases and J lost 4, with 21 bases in between. The full variable domain, completed using reference TRBV7-6 and TRBJ2-7, is GAGVSQSPRYKVTKRGQDVALRCDPISGHVSLYWYRQALGQGPEFLTYFNYEAQQDKSGLPNDRFSAERPEGSISTLTIQRTEQRDSAMYRCASSPRGGTLHYEQYFGPGTRLTVT.

The chain couples TRBV7-2 to TRBJ1-1, with TRBD1 matching 11 bases. This CDR3 region has 16 residues. The germline gives CDR1 SGHTA, CDR2 FQGNSA. The junction had 5 bases not matched to a gene; V was cut back by 1 base and J by 4 bases. The CDR3 region has the DNA TGTGCCAGCAGCTTAGTAGGACAGGGGGCCGGCACTGAAGCTTTCTTT. This sequence encodes CASSLVGQGAGTEAFF.

The chain couples TRBV9 to TRBJ1-2, with 7 bases that match TRBD1. Germline-derived CDR1 and CDR2 are SGDLS and YYNGEE. V shed 4 bases and J 8 bases; nucleotides not matched to a gene: 8. This CDR3 is 13 amino acids long. For the CDR3, the DNA is TGTGCCAGCAGCCTAGGGACAGTTACAGGCTACACCTTC. Protein: CASSLGTVTGYTF. Full variable domain (remainder filled in from reference TRBV9 and TRBJ1-2): DSGVTQTPKHLITATGQRVTLRCSPRSGDLSVYWYQQSLDQGLQFLIQYYNGEERAKGNILERFSAQQFPDLHSELNLSSLELGDSALYFCASSLGTVTGYTFGSGTRLTVV.

This clone was found once. V usage is TRBV6-5 and J usage is TRBJ1-1; D gene uncertain. Per the germline V gene, CDR1 is MNHEY and CDR2 is SVGAGI. This CDR3 region has 12 residues. The germline V and J ends were trimmed by 5 bases and 9 bases, with 13 bases remaining between them. In DNA, the CDR3 is TGTGCCAGCAGTAGAGAACCCGGGAAAGCTTTCTTT. This encodes CASSREPGKAFF.

The table lists this clone with a count of one. V is TRBV12-5 and J is TRBJ1-6, with 8 bases aligning to TRBD1. V was pared by 5 bases and J by 3 bases, with 6 bases of the junction left unmatched. Per the germline V gene, CDR1 is LGHNT and CDR2 is FRNRAP. This CDR3 has 16 amino acids. The CDR3 is CASGTTGGHYNSPLHF. The DNA for the CDR3 is TGTGCTAGTGGTACAACAGGGGGACACTATAATTCACCCCTCCACTTT.

V is TRBV9 and J is TRBJ2-1; 9 bases are shared with TRBD1. The CDR3 is made up of 14 amino acids. In germline, CDR1 is SGDLS, CDR2 YYNGEE. The V gene end was trimmed by 1 base and the J gene end by 9 bases; junction bases not matched to a gene: 5. For the CDR3, the DNA is TGTGCCAGCAGCGTAACGGGACAGGGTCGTGAGCAGTTCTTC. Translated, it gives CASSVTGQGREQFF. Filled out from reference TRBV9 and TRBJ2-1, the complete variable domain reads DSGVTQTPKHLITATGQRVTLRCSPRSGDLSVYWYQQSLDQGLQFLIQYYNGEERAKGNILERFSAQQFPDLHSELNLSSLELGDSALYFCASSVTGQGREQFFGPGTRLTVL.

V usage is TRBV28 and J usage is TRBJ1-2; D is unresolved. The V gene lost 6 bases and the J gene lost 1 base, with 9 bases spanning the gap. The germline gives CDR1 MDHEN, CDR2 SYDVKM. The CDR3 is 13 residues long. The chain's CDR3 is CASSRGNNYGYTF. The CDR3 DNA sequence: TGTGCCAGCAGCCGAGGGAATAACTATGGCTACACCTTC.

The rearrangement links TRBV6-1 to TRBJ1-5, with D perhaps TRBD1 (5 bases). The CDR3 consists of 13 residues. Germline V gene data show CDR1 as MNHNS and CDR2 as SASEGT. V lost 4 bases and J lost 7, with 11 bases in between. CDR3 amino acids: CASSAREGQPQHF. Here the CDR3 DNA reads TGTGCCAGCAGTGCCAGGGAGGGCCAGCCCCAGCATTTT.

The chain carries TRBV7-6 and TRBJ1-1; D gene unclear. The CDR3 is 13 residues long. Trimming took off 2 bases at V and 1 base at J, with 5 bases between the two ends. CDR1 is SGHVS and CDR2 is FNYEAQ in the germline V gene. CDR3 residues: CASSLNRNTEAFF. CDR3 sequence (DNA): TGTGCCAGCAGCTTAAACAGGAACACTGAAGCTTTCTTT.

CDR3 loop: CAISEGTTGNTIYF. CDR3 nucleotide sequence: TGTGCCATCAGTGAAGGGACAACTGGAAACACCATATATTTT. The chain couples TRBV10-3 to TRBJ1-3, with D perhaps matching TRBD1 (6 bases). The germline V gene encodes CDR1 ENHRY and CDR2 SYGVKD. Deletions cut 3 bases from V and 2 bases from J, with 8 bases between. This CDR3 contains 14 residues.

The chain is built from TRBV6-1 and TRBJ1-1; a weak D match, TRBD1 (5 bases). Trimming stripped 0 bases from V and 4 bases from J, with 12 bases between. Looked up from germline, CDR1 is MNHNS and CDR2 is SASEGT. This CDR3 has 15 amino acids. CDR3 protein: CASSEAPRVGTEAFF. CDR3 nucleotides: TGTGCCAGCAGTGAAGCGCCCAGGGTGGGCACTGAAGCTTTCTTT.

V usage is TRBV7-2 and J usage is TRBJ1-5; TRBD1 is a possible D gene (6 bases). The germline V and J ends were trimmed by 5 bases and 7 bases, with 18 bases remaining between them. The CDR3 extends over 15 amino acids. Germline V lookup: CDR1 SGHTA, CDR2 FQGNSA. The CDR3 spells CASSEGGQGNQPQHF. The CDR3 DNA reads TGTGCCAGCAGCGAAGGAGGGCAGGGGAACCAGCCCCAGCATTTT.

The chain carries TRBV5-1 and TRBJ1-1; D is unclear. The CDR3 has 13 residues. The germline CDR1 and CDR2 sequences are SGHRS and YFSETQ. With 7 bases removed from V and 2 bases from J, the gap between germline ends came to 12 bases. Here the CDR3 reads CASYGLGNTEAFF. The CDR3 nucleotides read TGCGCCAGCTACGGTTTAGGTAACACTGAAGCTTTCTTT.

The chain links TRBV15 to TRBJ2-7; D is unclear. CDR1 and CDR2 from the germline V gene are LNHNV and YYDKDF (reference sequence). V lost 1 base, J lost 5 bases, and 15 bases lay in between. The CDR3 has 15 residues. CDR3 region: CATSRAVGKINEQYF. For the CDR3, the DNA is TGTGCCACCAGCAGAGCGGTAGGTAAGATTAACGAGCAGTACTTC.

This chain connects TRBV4-1 to TRBJ2-7; TRBD1 matches 10 bases. Per germline, CDR1 MGHRA and CDR2 YSYEKL. There are 15 residues in the CDR3. Trimming took 3 bases from V and 3 from J; bases not matched to a gene: 5. CDR3 nucleotide sequence: TGCGCCAGCAGCCAGGGCCGGGACAGGGGCTACGAGCAGTACTTC. Amino acid sequence: CASSQGRDRGYEQYF.

V is TRBV4-1 and J is TRBJ1-5; D gene uncertain. CDR1 MGHRA and CDR2 YSYEKL come from the germline V gene. The length of the CDR3 is 13 residues. Deletions cut 1 base from V and 5 bases from J, with 6 bases between. The CDR3 loop is CASSQAPYQPQHF. CDR3 coding DNA: TGCGCCAGCAGCCAAGCCCCTTATCAGCCCCAGCATTTT.

The chain combines TRBV4-1 with TRBJ1-3; no clear D gene. The CDR3 contains 16 residues. The germline CDR1 and CDR2 sequences are MGHRA and YSYEKL. V was shortened by 0 bases and J by 0 bases, with 9 bases between the two germline ends. The CDR3 protein is CASSQDRTASGNTIYF. CDR3 bases: TGCGCCAGCAGCCAAGATCGGACCGCCTCTGGAAACACCATATATTTT.

This clone was detected only once. The rearrangement joins TRBV15 to TRBJ2-1; no definite D call. Trimming stripped 0 bases from V and 9 bases from J, with 6 bases between. The CDR3 runs 12 residues. The germline V gene has CDR1 LNHNV and CDR2 YYDKDF (reference sequence). The DNA of the CDR3 is TGTGCCACCAGCAGAGACTCCACTGAGCAGTTCTTC. Translated, it gives CATSRDSTEQFF.

J is TRBJ2-7 and V is TRBV4-3, with TRBD1 matching over 8 bases. This CDR3 region has 14 residues. Germline V gives CDR1 LGHNA, CDR2 YSLEER. Trimming removed 2 bases from V and 2 bases from J; junction bases left unmatched: 2. The CDR3 sequence is CASSQSQGAYEQYF. CDR3 bases: TGCGCCAGCAGCCAATCACAGGGGGCCTACGAGCAGTACTTC.

The gene calls are TRBV6-5 and TRBJ1-2; 7 nucleotides agree with TRBD1. The CDR3 runs 14 residues. The V and J ends lost 5 bases and 0 bases, in that order; junction bases with no gene match: 3. The germline gives CDR1 MNHEY, CDR2 SVGAGI. The CDR3 DNA sequence: TGTGCCAGCAGTAGGGACAGCTCTAACTATGGCTACACCTTC. This sequence encodes CASSRDSSNYGYTF.

The CDR3 reads CASSAVTGTKNTEAFF. The CDR3, as DNA: TGTGCCAGCAGCGCCGTGACCGGGACAAAGAACACTGAAGCTTTCTTT. The chain employs TRBV14 and TRBJ1-1; TRBD1 might be the D (6 bases). The CDR3 contains 16 residues. V was pared by 5 bases and J by 1 base, with 17 bases between. CDR1 is SGHDN, CDR2 FVKESK, per germline.

The rearrangement links TRBV28 to TRBJ1-2; D call uncertain. The CDR3 contains 12 residues. Germline V CDR1 and CDR2: MDHEN, SYDVKM. Trimming left V 3 bases short and J 4 bases short, with 6 bases between. The CDR3 nucleotides read TGTGCCAGCAGTTTGCCCAGCTATGGCTACACCTTC. Its translation: CASSLPSYGYTF.